This T cell receptor (beta chain) was sequenced in a study of low-dose radiotherapy and immunotherapy resistance in tumors. TRAV- and TRBV-specific primers, spanning alpha and beta chains, primed first-strand cDNA. The authors amplified TCRs for about 20 PCR cycles with a constant-region primer and a V-primer adapter. MiXCR, run by TCRdb on the reads, gives a single entry per CDR3 protein. Of over 14,000 distinct CDR3 sequences detected, 40% to 60% appear once; the ten largest clones hold roughly 4%. V lost 2 bases to trimming and J lost 0 bases, with 10 bases between them. The CDR3 spans 15 residues. CDR1 is SGHRS, CDR2 YFSETQ, per germline.

This sequence was found in a human donor with advanced metastatic prostate, ovarian, gallbladder or colorectal cancer (not recorded which). This table probably holds off-target reads from a library built for another chain. The chain uses TRBV5-1 and TRBJ2-3; weak D call: TRBD1 (5 bases). The CDR3 DNA reads TGCGCCAGCAGCTTTAAGGGGTCCAGCACAGATACGCAGTATTTT. It specifies CASSFKGSSTDTQYF.